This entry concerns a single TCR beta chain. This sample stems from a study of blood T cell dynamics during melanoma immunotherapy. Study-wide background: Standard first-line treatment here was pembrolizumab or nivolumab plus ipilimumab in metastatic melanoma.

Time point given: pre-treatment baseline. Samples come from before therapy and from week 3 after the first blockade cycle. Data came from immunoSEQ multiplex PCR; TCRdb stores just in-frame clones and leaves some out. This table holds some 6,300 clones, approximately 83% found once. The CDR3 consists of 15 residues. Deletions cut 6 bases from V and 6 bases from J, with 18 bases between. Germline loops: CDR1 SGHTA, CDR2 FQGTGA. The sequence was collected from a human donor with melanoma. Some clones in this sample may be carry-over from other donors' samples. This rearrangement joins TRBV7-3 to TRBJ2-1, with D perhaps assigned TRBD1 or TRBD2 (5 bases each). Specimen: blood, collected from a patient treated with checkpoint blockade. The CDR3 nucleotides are TGTGCCAGCAGTCAGCGCCTGGGGGAACGCAATGAGCAGTTCTTC. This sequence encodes CASSQRLGERNEQFF. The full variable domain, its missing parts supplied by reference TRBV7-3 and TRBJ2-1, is GAGVSQTPSNKVTEKGKYVELRCDPISGHTALYWYRQSLGQGPEFLIYFQGTGAADDSGLPNDRFFAVRPEGSVSTLKIQRTERGDSAVYLCASSQRLGERNEQFFGPGTRLTVL.